Ten or more counts support the clone carrying this T cell receptor (beta chain). What it recognizes is unknown. The data were obtained in a study of T-cell reconstitution after alpha-beta-depleted transplantation in children. Study-level results: When one year had passed after transplant, most T-cell counts and diversity came from newly produced T cells. As was reported, about two months after transplant, alpha-beta T cells came from several hundred expanded graft clones. It was surviving recipient T cells and thymic progenitors that gave some patients high TCRbeta diversity at day 60.

Unique molecular identifiers were incorporated during preparation of the TCRbeta library. TCRdb passed the PCR reads through MiXCR, listing each CDR3 protein once. The data show around 440,000 distinct CDR3 sequences, about 10% seen once. The CDR3 extends over 15 amino acids. V lost 1 base and J 2 bases, leaving 11 bases between the germline ends. Germline values: CDR1 LGHNA, CDR2 YSLEER. Specimen: PBMCs, collected before TCRalphabeta/CD19-depleted stem cell transplant. The chain joins TRBV4-3 to TRBJ2-5, with D perhaps TRBD2 (5 bases). This receptor was taken from a child aged 2-15 years with inherited bone marrow failure, due to receive a stem cell transplant. The CDR3 is CASSQVMREQETQYF. The CDR3 nucleotides are TGCGCCAGCAGCCAAGTTATGAGGGAGCAAGAGACCCAGTACTTC.